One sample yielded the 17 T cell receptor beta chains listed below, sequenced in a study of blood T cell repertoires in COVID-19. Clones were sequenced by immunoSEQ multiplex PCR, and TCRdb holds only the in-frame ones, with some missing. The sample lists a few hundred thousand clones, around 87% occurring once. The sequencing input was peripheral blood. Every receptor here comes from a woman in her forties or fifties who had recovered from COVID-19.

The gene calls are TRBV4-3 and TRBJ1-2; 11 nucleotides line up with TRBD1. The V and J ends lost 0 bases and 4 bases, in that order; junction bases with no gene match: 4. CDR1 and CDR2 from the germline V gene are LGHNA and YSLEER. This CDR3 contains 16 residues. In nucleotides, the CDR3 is TGCGCCAGCAGCCAAGATCAAGGACAGGGGGCCTATGGCTACACCTTC. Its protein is CASSQDQGQGAYGYTF.

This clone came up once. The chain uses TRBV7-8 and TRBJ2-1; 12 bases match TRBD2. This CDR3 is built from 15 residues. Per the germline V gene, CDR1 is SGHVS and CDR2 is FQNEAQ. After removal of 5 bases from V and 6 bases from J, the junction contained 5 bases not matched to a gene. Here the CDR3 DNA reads TGTGCCAGCAGCCAGCTAGCGGGGGGGCCCAATGAGCAGTTCTTC. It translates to CASSQLAGGPNEQFF.

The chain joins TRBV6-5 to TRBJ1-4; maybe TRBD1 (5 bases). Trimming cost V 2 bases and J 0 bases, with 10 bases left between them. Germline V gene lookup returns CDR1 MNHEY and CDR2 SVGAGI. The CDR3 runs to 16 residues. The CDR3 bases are TGTGCCAGCAGTTACGACCGACAGCCAACTAATGAAAAACTGTTTTTT. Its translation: CASSYDRQPTNEKLFF.

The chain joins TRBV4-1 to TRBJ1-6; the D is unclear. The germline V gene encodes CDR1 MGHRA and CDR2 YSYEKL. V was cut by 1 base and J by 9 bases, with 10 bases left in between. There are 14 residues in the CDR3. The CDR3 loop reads CASSQAVVVSPLHF. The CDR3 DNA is TGCGCCAGCAGCCAAGCAGTTGTTGTTTCACCCCTCCACTTT.

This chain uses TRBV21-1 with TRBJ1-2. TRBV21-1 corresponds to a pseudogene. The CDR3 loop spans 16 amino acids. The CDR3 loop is CASSNPGPTSRDGYTF. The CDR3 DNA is TGTGCCAGCAGCAACCCGGGGCCGACTAGCCGGGATGGCTACACCTTC.

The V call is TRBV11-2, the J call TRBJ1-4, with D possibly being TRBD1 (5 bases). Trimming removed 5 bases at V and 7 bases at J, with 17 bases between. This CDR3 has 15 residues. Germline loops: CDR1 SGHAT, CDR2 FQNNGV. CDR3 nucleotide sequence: TGTGCCAGCAGCGCCCAGTACGGGGGAAGTGAAAAACTGTTTTTT. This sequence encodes CASSAQYGGSEKLFF.

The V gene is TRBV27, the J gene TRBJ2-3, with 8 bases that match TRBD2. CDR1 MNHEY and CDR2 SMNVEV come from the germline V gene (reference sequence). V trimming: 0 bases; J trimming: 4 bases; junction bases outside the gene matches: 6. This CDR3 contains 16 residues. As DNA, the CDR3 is TGTGCCAGCAGTTTATCCGGCGGGAGGATCCCAGATACGCAGTATTTT. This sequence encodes CASSLSGGRIPDTQYF.

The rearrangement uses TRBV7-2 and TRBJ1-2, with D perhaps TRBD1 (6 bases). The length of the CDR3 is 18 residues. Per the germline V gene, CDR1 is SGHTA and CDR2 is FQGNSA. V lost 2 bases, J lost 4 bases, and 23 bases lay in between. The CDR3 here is CASSLPSASIGGTYGYTF. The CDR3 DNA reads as TGTGCCAGCAGCTTACCGTCGGCCTCCATTGGGGGCACCTATGGCTACACCTTC.

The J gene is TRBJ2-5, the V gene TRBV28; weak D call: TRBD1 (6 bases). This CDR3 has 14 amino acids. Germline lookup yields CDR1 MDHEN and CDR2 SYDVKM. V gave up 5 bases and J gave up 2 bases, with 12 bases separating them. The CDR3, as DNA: TGTGCCAGCAGTCCAAGGACAGTTCAAGAGACCCAGTACTTC. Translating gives CASSPRTVQETQYF.

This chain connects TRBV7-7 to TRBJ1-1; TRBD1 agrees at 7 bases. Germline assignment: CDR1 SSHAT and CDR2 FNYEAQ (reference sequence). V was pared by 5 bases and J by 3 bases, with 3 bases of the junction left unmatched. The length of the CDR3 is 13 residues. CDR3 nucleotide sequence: TGTGCCAGCAGCATCGACAGGGACACTGAAGCTTTCTTT. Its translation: CASSIDRDTEAFF.

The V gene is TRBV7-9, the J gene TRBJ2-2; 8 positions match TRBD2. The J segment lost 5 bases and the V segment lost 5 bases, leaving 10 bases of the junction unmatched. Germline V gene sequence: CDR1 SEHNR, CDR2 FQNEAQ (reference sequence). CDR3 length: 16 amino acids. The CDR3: CASSPSGGRRTGELFF. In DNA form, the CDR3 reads TGTGCCAGCAGCCCATCGGGGGGGCGGAGAACCGGGGAGCTGTTTTTT.

The CDR3 nucleotides read TGTGCCAGCAGTCCTGTTAGCGGGGGGGCCCAGGATACGCAGTATTTT. Protein: CASSPVSGGAQDTQYF. This rearrangement joins TRBV28 to TRBJ2-3; TRBD2 agrees at 11 bases. The CDR3 consists of 16 residues. With 5 bases clipped from V and 6 bases from J, the junction kept 10 bases outside the gene matches. Germline loops: CDR1 MDHEN, CDR2 SYDVKM.

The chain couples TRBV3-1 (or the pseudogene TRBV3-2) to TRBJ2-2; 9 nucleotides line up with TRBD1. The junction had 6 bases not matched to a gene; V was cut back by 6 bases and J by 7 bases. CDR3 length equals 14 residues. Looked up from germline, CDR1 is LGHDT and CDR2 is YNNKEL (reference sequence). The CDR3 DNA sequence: TGTGCCAGCAGACAGGGGGCTGGTGGCGGGGAGCTGTTTTTT. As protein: CASRQGAGGGELFF.

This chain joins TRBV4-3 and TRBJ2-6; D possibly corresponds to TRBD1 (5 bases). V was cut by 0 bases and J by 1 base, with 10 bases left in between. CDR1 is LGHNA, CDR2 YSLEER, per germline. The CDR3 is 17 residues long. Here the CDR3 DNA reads TGCGCCAGCAGCCAAGATCGATGGACATCTGGGGCCAACGTCCTGACTTTC. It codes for CASSQDRWTSGANVLTF.

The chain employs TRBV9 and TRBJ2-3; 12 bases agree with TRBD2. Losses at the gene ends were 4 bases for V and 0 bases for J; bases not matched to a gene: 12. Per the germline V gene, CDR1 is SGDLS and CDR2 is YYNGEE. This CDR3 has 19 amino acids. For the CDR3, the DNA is TGTGCCAGCAGCCCGAGCCTAGCGGGGGGGTTTCTTAGCACAGATACGCAGTATTTT. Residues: CASSPSLAGGFLSTDTQYF.

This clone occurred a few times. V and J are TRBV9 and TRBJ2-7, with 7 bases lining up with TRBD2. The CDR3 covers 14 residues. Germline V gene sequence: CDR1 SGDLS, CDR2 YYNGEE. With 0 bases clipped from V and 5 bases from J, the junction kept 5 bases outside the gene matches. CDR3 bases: TGTGCCAGCAGCGTAGGGGGACTATCCCACGAGCAGTACTTC. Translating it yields CASSVGGLSHEQYF.

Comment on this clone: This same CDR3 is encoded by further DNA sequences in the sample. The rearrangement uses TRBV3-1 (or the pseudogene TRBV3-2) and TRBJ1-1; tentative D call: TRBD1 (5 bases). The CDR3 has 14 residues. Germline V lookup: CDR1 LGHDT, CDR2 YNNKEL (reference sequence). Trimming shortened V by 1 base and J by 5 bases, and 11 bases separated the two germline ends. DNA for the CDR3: TGTGCCAGCAGCCAAGGCGTCGGGGGAACTGAAGCTTTCTTT. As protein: CASSQGVGGTEAFF.